This entry lists 23 T cell receptor beta chains sequenced from one sample in a study of Graves' ophthalmopathy and Graves' hyperthyroidism. Scientists amplified the TCR beta CDR3 regions from RNA transcripts. RT-PCR was first run with HTBI primers, then multiplex PCR in a second round. TCRdb reanalysed the multiplex PCR reads using MiXCR and keeps one entry per CDR3 protein. Of 400,000 to 500,000 distinct CDR3 sequences in the sample, 20% to 25% were seen once. The sample taken for sequencing was peripheral blood. The source of these receptors is a woman under 30 with stable Graves' hyperthyroidism.

In this sample, this clonotype turned up many times. The chain combines TRBV6-5 with TRBJ1-1; the D gene is possibly TRBD1 (5 bases). The CDR3 totals 14 residues. Trimming stripped 4 bases from V and 8 bases from J, with 17 bases between. Germline CDR1 reads MNHEY; CDR2 reads SVGAGI. CDR3 protein: CASSSRDREQEAFF. Written as DNA, the CDR3 is TGTGCCAGCAGTTCCCGGGACCGAGAACAAGAAGCTTTCTTT.

The chain uses TRBV18 and TRBJ2-6; 7 bases fit TRBD2. Trimming cost V 6 bases and J 2 bases; bases outside gene matches: 1. The CDR3 loop spans 14 amino acids. Germline CDR1 KGHSH, CDR2 LQKENI. The CDR3 protein is CASSRGAGANVLTF. CDR3 sequence (DNA): TGTGCCAGCTCTCGGGGGGCTGGGGCCAACGTCCTGACTTTC.

This chain joins TRBV6-1 and TRBJ1-1, with unresolved D. The CDR3 spans 14 residues. Trimming pared 7 bases from V and 0 bases from J, leaving 12 bases between. Per the germline V gene, CDR1 is MNHNS and CDR2 is SASEGT. DNA of the CDR3: TGTGCCAGCAACCCTATATCCTTGAACACTGAAGCTTTCTTT. It translates to CASNPISLNTEAFF.

The rearrangement joins TRBV6-1 to TRBJ1-5; 8 nucleotides match TRBD1. Germline values: CDR1 MNHNS, CDR2 SASEGT. This CDR3 contains 13 residues. Losses at the gene ends were 7 bases for V and 4 bases for J; bases not matched to a gene: 3. The CDR3, as DNA: TGTGCCAGCAAAACAGGGGGGAATCAGCCCCAGCATTTT. It encodes CASKTGGNQPQHF.

This clonotype was recorded at least ten times. This sequence joins TRBV15 and TRBJ2-5; 8 bases agree with TRBD1. In germline, CDR1 is LNHNV, CDR2 YYDKDF (reference sequence). V was clipped by 4 bases and J by 7 bases; unmatched bases: 8. The CDR3 length is 14 residues. The CDR3 sequence: CATSKSDRVSTQYF. DNA for the CDR3: TGTGCCACCAGCAAGTCGGACAGGGTGTCGACCCAGTACTTC.

This clonotype was detected only a few times. The chain employs TRBV9 and TRBJ2-2, with a tentative D call TRBD2 (5 bases). This CDR3 region has 17 residues. Between the trimmed V and J ends, which lost 0 bases and 6 bases, there was a span of 18 bases. CDR1 is SGDLS and CDR2 is YYNGEE in the germline V gene. The CDR3 region is CASSVVLVPSFPGELFF. CDR3 bases: TGTGCCAGCAGCGTAGTCTTAGTACCTAGCTTCCCCGGGGAGCTGTTTTTT.

This clonotype was seen many times. This may stem from a read error, because a much larger clone lies one nucleotide away. Written as DNA, the CDR3 is TGTGCCAGCAGTGATTCCGGGACAGGGGCCCGGAGCACCGGGGAGCTGTTTTTT. Translation: CASSDSGTGARSTGELFF. V usage is TRBV25-1 and J usage is TRBJ2-2; 10 bases agree with TRBD1. CDR3 length: 18 residues. The V segment lost 3 bases and the J segment 4 bases; nucleotides outside the gene matches: 11. Germline V lookup: CDR1 MGHDK, CDR2 SYGVNS.

This clonotype has more than one count but fewer than ten. The chain uses TRBV5-1 and TRBJ2-2; TRBD2 matches at 13 bases. Per the germline V gene, CDR1 is SGHRS and CDR2 is YFSETQ. V gave up 2 bases and J gave up 6 bases; unmatched junction bases: 4. This CDR3 is 16 amino acids long. Here the CDR3 reads CASSLGLAGAAGELFF. CDR3 coding DNA: TGCGCCAGCAGCTTAGGACTAGCGGGAGCAGCCGGGGAGCTGTTTTTT.

This clonotype was found a few times. The rearrangement joins TRBV29-1 to TRBJ2-4; D not certain. Germline loops: CDR1 SQVTM, CDR2 ANQGSEA. The CDR3 totals 13 residues. Trimming stripped 4 bases from V and 0 bases from J, with 7 bases between. The CDR3 region is CSVVSLAKNIQYF. CDR3 DNA sequence: TGCAGCGTTGTGTCTCTAGCCAAAAACATTCAGTACTTC.

This clonotype has a handful of counts. The V gene is TRBV7-8, the J gene TRBJ2-7; D may correspond to TRBD1 or TRBD2 (6 bases each). The CDR3 runs 14 residues. CDR1 and CDR2 from the germline V gene are SGHVS and FQNEAQ. The germline V and J ends were trimmed by 7 bases and 3 bases, with 16 bases remaining between them. This chain's CDR3 is CASTPLGGGYEQYF. CDR3 DNA sequence: TGTGCCAGCACCCCGTTGGGGGGCGGCTACGAGCAGTACTTC.

This clonotype was seen many times. This chain connects TRBV19 to TRBJ2-5, with 8 bases that match TRBD2. The CDR3 sequence is 16 residues long. After removal of 0 bases from V and 1 base from J, the junction contained 4 bases not matched to a gene. Germline assignment: CDR1 LNHDA and CDR2 SQIVND (reference sequence). Written as DNA, the CDR3 is TGTGCCAGTAGTATAGATACTGCGGGGGGCCAAGAGACCCAGTACTTC. This encodes CASSIDTAGGQETQYF. The whole variable domain, filled in from reference TRBV19 and TRBJ2-5, reads DGGITQSPKYLFRKEGQNVTLSCEQNLNHDAMYWYRQDPGQGLRLIYYSQIVNDFQKGDIAEGYSVSREKKESFPLTVTSAQKNPTAFYLCASSIDTAGGQETQYFGPGTRLLVL.

This clonotype was picked up many times. The chain employs TRBV10-2 and TRBJ1-5; tentatively, D is TRBD1 (6 bases). Germline V gives CDR1 WSHSY, CDR2 SAAADI. This CDR3 contains 14 residues. V lost 3 bases and J lost 7, with 13 bases in between. CDR3 nucleotides: TGCGCCAGCAGTGAAGCGGGGACATTGCAGCCCCAGCATTTT. Protein: CASSEAGTLQPQHF.

As to this clonotype: This may be a read error, as it is one base from a much larger clone. A read error is likely, as this CDR3 ends without the conserved phenylalanine or tryptophan. The V and J genes are TRBV15 and TRBJ1-5; D is possibly TRBD1 (6 bases). The germline gives CDR1 LNHNV, CDR2 YYDKDF (reference sequence). V lost 4 bases and J 7 bases, leaving 17 bases between the germline ends. The CDR3 has 15 residues. CDR3 in DNA: TGTGCCACCAGCACCTCCCGACAGGACACGCAGCCCCAGCATGTT. This encodes CATSTSRQDTQPQHV.

There are many counts of this clonotype. This chain joins TRBV20-1 and TRBJ1-5, with D perhaps TRBD1 (5 bases). The V end was cut by 7 bases, the J end by 1 base, with 17 bases between. The CDR3 contains 15 residues. CDR1 DFQATT and CDR2 SNEGSKA come from the germline V gene (reference sequence). CDR3 loop: CSVLGPGSSNQPQHF. CDR3 in DNA: TGCAGTGTCCTGGGCCCAGGGTCGAGCAATCAGCCCCAGCATTTT.

This clonotype was observed many times. The rearrangement uses TRBV29-1 and TRBJ1-1; D is unresolved. Trimming stripped 0 bases from V and 5 bases from J, with 7 bases between. CDR1 and CDR2 (germline): SQVTM, ANQGSEA. This CDR3 contains 12 residues. The CDR3 region is CSVEEVRTEAFF. As DNA, the CDR3 is TGCAGCGTTGAAGAGGTGCGAACTGAAGCTTTCTTT.

J is TRBJ2-5 and V is TRBV6-2 or TRBV6-3; D is ambiguous. Trimming took off 6 bases at V and 1 base at J, with 9 bases between the two ends. The germline V gene encodes CDR1 MNHEY and CDR2 SVGEGT. This CDR3 has 13 residues. Here the CDR3 DNA reads TGTGCCAGCAGCGTGAACGTCCAAGAGACCCAGTACTTC. Translation gives CASSVNVQETQYF.

There are a few counts of this clonotype. The CDR3 coding sequence is TGTGCCAGCAGCGGACGTACTAGCGGGAGTACAAACACCGGGGAGCTGTTTTTT. It translates to CASSGRTSGSTNTGELFF. The chain combines TRBV11-2 with TRBJ2-2; TRBD2 agrees at 11 bases. The CDR3 extends over 18 amino acids. Unmatched junction bases numbered 10, after V lost 5 bases and J lost 2 bases. Germline-derived CDR1 and CDR2 are SGHAT and FQNNGV.

This clonotype was counted many times. The rearrangement joins TRBV30 to TRBJ1-1, with a tentative D call TRBD1 (5 bases). The CDR3 sequence is 12 residues long. Germline assignment: CDR1 GTSNPN and CDR2 SVGIG (reference sequence). Trimming pared 1 base from V and 7 bases from J, leaving 10 bases between. DNA of the CDR3: TGTGCCTGGAGTGGTGGGGCGCGTGAAGCTTTCTTT. As protein: CAWSGGAREAFF.

This clonotype was found many times. The chain links TRBV30 to TRBJ1-2; D not resolved. The CDR3 is 13 amino acids. The V gene lost 3 bases and the J gene lost 6 bases, with 14 bases spanning the gap. Germline V gives CDR1 GTSNPN, CDR2 SVGIG (reference sequence). As DNA, the CDR3 is TGTGCCTGGAGACAACAGCGCCTTGATGGCTACACCTTC. Amino acid sequence: CAWRQQRLDGYTF.

There are many counts of this clonotype. The chain employs TRBV27 and TRBJ2-7; 9 bases are shared with TRBD2. Germline loops: CDR1 MNHEY, CDR2 SMNVEV (reference sequence). CDR3 length equals 15 residues. The chain's CDR3 is CAVGREGPLRYEQYF. In nucleotides, the CDR3 is TGTGCAGTAGGGCGGGAGGGCCCATTACGCTACGAGCAGTACTTC.

CDR3 sequence reads: CAWSVRGARYSNQPQHF. For the CDR3, the DNA is TGTGCCTGGAGTGTACGAGGGGCGCGTTATAGCAATCAGCCCCAGCATTTT. The gene calls are TRBV30 and TRBJ1-5; D might be TRBD1 (5 bases). This CDR3 region has 17 residues. V lost 0 bases, J lost 0 bases, and 15 bases lay in between. Germline V gene sequence: CDR1 GTSNPN, CDR2 SVGIG (reference sequence).

This clonotype was seen at least ten times. V and J are TRBV6-5 and TRBJ2-6; D uncertain. The CDR3 is 14 amino acids. CDR1 MNHEY and CDR2 SVGAGI come from the germline V gene. Between the trimmed V and J ends, which lost 6 bases and 2 bases, there was a span of 8 bases. The CDR3 spells CASSSVPGANVLTF. The CDR3 region has the DNA TGTGCCAGCAGCTCCGTGCCTGGGGCCAACGTCCTGACTTTC.

This clonotype was observed at least ten times. Mismatch with germline at one junction end may stem from a read error. V usage is TRBV7-2 and J usage is TRBJ1-5; D not resolved. This CDR3 has 15 residues. Germline V gene lookup returns CDR1 SGHTA and CDR2 FQGNSA. CDR3 sequence: CASSGAGSSNEPQHF. The CDR3 DNA is TGTGCCAGCAGCGGTGCTGGGAGTAGCAATGAGCCCCAGCATTTT.